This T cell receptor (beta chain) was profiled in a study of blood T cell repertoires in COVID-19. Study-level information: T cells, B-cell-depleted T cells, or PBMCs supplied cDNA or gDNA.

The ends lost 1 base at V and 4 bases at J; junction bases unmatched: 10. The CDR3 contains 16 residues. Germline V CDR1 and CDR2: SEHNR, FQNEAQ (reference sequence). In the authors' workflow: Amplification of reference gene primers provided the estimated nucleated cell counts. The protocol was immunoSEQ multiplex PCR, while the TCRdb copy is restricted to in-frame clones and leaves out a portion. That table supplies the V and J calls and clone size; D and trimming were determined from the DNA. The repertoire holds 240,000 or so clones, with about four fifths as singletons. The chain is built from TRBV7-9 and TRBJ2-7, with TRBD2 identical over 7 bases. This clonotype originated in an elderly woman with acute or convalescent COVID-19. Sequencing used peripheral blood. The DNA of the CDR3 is TGTGCCAGCAGCTTAGTCGCCGGGAGGCAAGATTACGAGCAGTACTTC. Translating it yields CASSLVAGRQDYEQYF.